This TCR beta chain was captured in a study of CD8+ T cells in alopecia areata. Sequencing templates came from extracted RNA that was reverse transcribed into cDNA. TCRdb's copy holds only in-frame clones and misses some; the assay was immunoSEQ multiplex PCR. The data show over 70,000 clones, with around 67% seen just once and roughly a quarter held by the top ten. Treatment meaning: oral pan-JAK inhibitor, 5-10 mg twice daily. V lost 1 base and J 4 bases, leaving 11 bases between the germline ends. The V gene's germline CDR1 is SGHVS and CDR2 FNYEAQ. CDR3 length: 14 residues. The starting material was CD8+ T cells sorted from blood, obtained at week 24, from a patient treated with tofacitinib. This receptor was taken from a human donor with alopecia areata. The chain has TRBV7-6 and TRBJ2-7; tentatively, D is TRBD2 (5 bases). CDR3 residues: CASSLGSRGYEQYF. For the CDR3, the DNA is TGTGCCAGCAGCTTAGGCTCTCGCGGGTACGAGCAGTACTTC.